These T cell receptor beta chains were read from a single sample in a study of blood T cell repertoires in COVID-19. Using immunoSEQ multiplex PCR, the repertoire was profiled, and TCRdb retains in-frame clones only, with some absent. The sample yields about 220,000 clones, about 87% seen once. The material sequenced was PBMCs or T cells enriched from blood (not recorded which). Receptors were obtained from a woman aged 25 to 39 with acute COVID-19. Both conserved end residues are part of each CDR3. A D gene is named only where the DNA matches it firmly. For some rows the clone size is stated as once, few or many, or as a class when expanded; others skip it.

d_call	clone_size	v_call	j_call	cdr3_aa	cdr3_nt
.	.	TRBV5-1	TRBJ1-2	CASSSQGSNGYTF	TGCGCCAGCAGCTCGCAGGGCTCTAACGGCTACACCTTC
.	.	TRBV5-1	TRBJ2-2	CASSTSGIGELFF	TGCGCCAGCAGCACTTCAGGGATCGGGGAGCTGTTTTTT
TRBD2	.	TRBV10-3	TRBJ2-3	CAISGTSGVTDTQYF	TGTGCCATCAGCGGGACTAGCGGGGTCACAGATACGCAGTATTTT
TRBD2	.	TRBV7-2	TRBJ2-5	CASSPRASGGEETQYF	TGTGCCAGCAGCCCTAGGGCCAGCGGGGGGGAAGAGACCCAGTACTTC
TRBD1	once	TRBV4-3	TRBJ1-2	CASSPRSGGADGYTF	TGCGCCAGCAGTCCACGTTCAGGGGGCGCGGATGGCTACACCTTC
.	.	TRBV7-2	TRBJ2-2	CASSLGGANTGELFF	TGTGCCAGCAGCTTAGGGGGCGCGAACACCGGGGAGCTGTTTTTT
.	.	TRBV7-7	TRBJ2-2	CASSLEAAGNTGELFF	TGTGCTAGCAGCTTAGAAGCCGCGGGGAACACCGGGGAGCTGTTTTTT
.	.	TRBV7-2	TRBJ1-2	CASSLEYVGANYGYTF	TGTGCCAGCAGCTTAGAGTATGTAGGGGCTAACTATGGCTACACCTTC
.	few	TRBV15	TRBJ1-1	CATSRKTAGDMNTEAFF	TGTGCCACCAGCAGAAAAACCGCAGGGGATATGAACACTGAAGCTTTCTTT
.	.	TRBV7-8	TRBJ1-1	CASILGGTANTEAFF	TGTGCCAGCATTCTAGGCGGGACGGCGAACACTGAAGCTTTCTTT
.	.	TRBV25-1	TRBJ2-3	CASRTTTGGTDTQYF	TGTGCCAGCAGGACTACTACTGGGGGCACAGATACGCAGTATTTT
.	.	TRBV2	TRBJ1-5	CASSERAQGRNQPQHF	TGTGCCAGCAGTGAAAGGGCACAGGGCCGCAATCAGCCCCAGCATTTT
.	.	TRBV7-6	TRBJ1-6	CASSLETRGHSPLHF	TGTGCCAGCAGCTTAGAGACCCGGGGTCATTCACCCCTCCACTTT
.	once	TRBV15	TRBJ2-1	CATSRERQVDNEQFF	TGTGCCACCAGCAGAGAGAGACAGGTGGACAATGAGCAGTTCTTC
TRBD1	.	TRBV10-3	TRBJ1-1	CAISDTVTGGMNTEAFF	TGTGCCATCAGTGATACGGTAACAGGGGGCATGAACACTGAAGCTTTCTTT
.	.	TRBV12-3/TRBV12-4	TRBJ1-2	CASSFGESYGYTF	TGTGCCAGCAGTTTTGGGGAGAGCTATGGCTACACCTTC
TRBD1	.	TRBV11-3	TRBJ2-1	CASSLGPGQASYNEQFF	TGTGCCAGCAGCTTAGGGCCGGGACAGGCCTCCTACAATGAGCAGTTCTTC
TRBD2	.	TRBV4-3	TRBJ2-7	CASSQNQGGYEQYF	TGCGCCAGCAGCCAGAACCAGGGAGGGTACGAGCAGTACTTC
TRBD1	.	TRBV6-2/TRBV6-3	TRBJ1-5	CASSHRQGRKLSNQPQHF	TGTGCCAGCAGTCATCGACAGGGAAGGAAACTTAGCAATCAGCCCCAGCATTTT
.	.	TRBV27	TRBJ1-1	CASSLSTTTMNTEAFF	TGTGCCAGCAGTTTATCCACTACAACAATGAACACTGAAGCTTTCTTT
.	.	TRBV7-8	TRBJ2-5	CASSSYLETQYF	TGTGCCAGCAGTAGTTATTTGGAGACCCAGTACTTC
.	.	TRBV10-3	TRBJ1-5	CAISESTGGGQPQHF	TGTGCCATCAGTGAGTCGACTGGGGGAGGTCAGCCCCAGCATTTT
TRBD1	.	TRBV5-1	TRBJ1-2	CASSAGQGGYGYTF	TGCGCCAGCAGCGCCGGACAGGGAGGCTATGGCTACACCTTC
.	.	TRBV10-1	TRBJ1-1	CASSRQDDEAFF	TGCGCCAGCAGCAGACAGGACGATGAAGCTTTCTTT
.	.	TRBV2	TRBJ1-1	CASSGGPLNTEAFF	TGTGCCAGCAGTGGGGGGCCCCTGAACACTGAAGCTTTCTTT
TRBD1	.	TRBV27	TRBJ1-3	CASSTRQGHTIYF	TGTGCCAGCAGTACCAGACAGGGCCACACCATATATTTT
TRBD1	.	TRBV6-1	TRBJ1-2	CASSEALSPKFAERRDRQESGYTF	TGTGCCAGCAGTGAAGCGCTCAGCCCTAAGTTTGCCGAGCGGAGGGACAGGCAAGAAAGCGGCTACACCTTC
.	.	TRBV10-3	TRBJ2-5	CAISGTDGETQYF	TGTGCCATCAGTGGGACTGATGGAGAGACCCAGTACTTC
.	.	TRBV7-2	TRBJ1-1	CASSAGLELGNTEAFF	TGTGCCAGCAGTGCAGGGTTAGAGTTAGGGAACACTGAAGCTTTCTTT
TRBD1	once	TRBV27	TRBJ2-2	CASSLQGPTGELFF	TGTGCCAGCAGTCTACAGGGGCCCACCGGGGAGCTGTTTTTT
TRBD1	once	TRBV11-3	TRBJ2-7	CASSFRGTYEQYF	TGTGCCAGCAGCTTCAGGGGGACCTACGAGCAGTACTTC
.	.	TRBV5-6	TRBJ1-5	CASRKSEGPQHF	TGTGCCAGCAGGAAAAGTGAGGGGCCCCAGCATTTT
.	.	TRBV2	TRBJ1-2	CASSGIQATYYGYTF	TGTGCCAGCAGTGGGATACAGGCGACTTACTATGGCTACACCTTC
TRBD1	.	TRBV6-5	TRBJ2-3	CASSSGTGGDTQYF	TGTGCCAGCAGTTCCGGGACAGGAGGAGATACGCAGTATTTT
.	.	TRBV7-2	TRBJ2-2	CATGLPANTGELFF	TGTGCCACAGGACTCCCAGCGAACACCGGGGAGCTGTTTTTT
.	.	TRBV7-8	TRBJ1-3	CASSLGPPDSGNTIYF	TGTGCCAGCAGCTTAGGGCCCCCCGACTCTGGAAACACCATATATTTT
TRBD1	.	TRBV27	TRBJ1-1	CASSLRRGQDTEAFF	TGTGCCAGCAGTCTACGCAGGGGGCAGGACACTGAAGCTTTCTTT
.	few	TRBV29-1	TRBJ1-2	CSVEQRTDNYGYTF	TGCAGCGTCGAGCAGAGGACAGACAACTATGGCTACACCTTC
.	.	TRBV6-5	TRBJ2-6	CASRVEATGANVLTF	TGTGCCAGCAGGGTCGAGGCCACTGGGGCCAACGTCCTGACTTTC
TRBD1	.	TRBV28	TRBJ2-7	CASSFLGTGYYEQYF	TGTGCCAGCAGTTTTCTCGGGACAGGATACTACGAGCAGTACTTC
TRBD1	.	TRBV3-1/TRBV3-2	TRBJ2-2	CASSQDDRGYTGELFF	TGTGCCAGCAGCCAAGATGACAGGGGGTACACCGGGGAGCTGTTTTTT
TRBD1	.	TRBV18	TRBJ2-7	CASSPPQGEVNEQYF	TGTGCCAGCTCACCACCACAGGGGGAGGTCAACGAGCAGTACTTC
TRBD1	.	TRBV5-1	TRBJ1-1	CASSEGQGGTEAFF	TGCGCCAGCAGCGAGGGACAGGGCGGGACTGAAGCTTTCTTT
.	.	TRBV5-1	TRBJ1-2	CASSLESGRYGYTF	TGCGCCAGCAGCTTGGAGTCAGGGAGGTATGGCTACACCTTC
.	.	TRBV5-5	TRBJ1-5	CASSLGANTYQPQHF	TGTGCCAGCAGCTTGGGGGCTAACACCTATCAGCCCCAGCATTTT
TRBD1	.	TRBV5-5	TRBJ2-5	CASSSTGGSQETQYF	TGTGCCAGCAGCTCGACAGGGGGCTCTCAAGAGACCCAGTACTTC
.	once	TRBV2	TRBJ1-5	CASSGPRDQQHF	TGTGCCAGCAGCGGCCCCCGGGATCAGCAGCATTTT
.	once	TRBV7-9	TRBJ2-7	CASSDSYEQYF	TGTGCCAGCTCCGACAGCTACGAGCAGTACTTC
TRBD1	.	TRBV6-6	TRBJ2-3	CASTTGGRGTDTQYF	TGTGCCAGCACGACAGGGGGGAGGGGCACAGATACGCAGTATTTT
.	.	TRBV7-2	TRBJ2-1	CASSLAAADNEQFF	TGTGCCAGCAGCTTAGCAGCGGCAGACAATGAGCAGTTCTTC
.	.	TRBV7-8	TRBJ2-5	CASSSNLDYQETQYF	TGTGCCAGCAGCTCAAATTTGGACTACCAAGAGACCCAGTACTTC
.	.	TRBV19	TRBJ1-2	CASSTGYTNYGYTF	TGTGCCAGTAGCACAGGGTACACTAACTATGGCTACACCTTC
TRBD1	.	TRBV6-5	TRBJ1-6	CASSYSNDRGDSPLHF	TGTGCCAGCAGTTACTCCAACGACAGGGGAGATTCACCCCTCCACTTT
.	.	TRBV7-7	TRBJ2-5	CASSAGANKETQYF	TGTGCTAGCAGCGCGGGGGCAAATAAAGAGACCCAGTACTTC
.	.	TRBV4-1	TRBJ2-5	CASSQMASQETQYF	TGCGCCAGCAGCCAAATGGCCTCACAAGAGACCCAGTACTTC
TRBD1	.	TRBV7-2	TRBJ2-5	CASTGGWGETQYF	TGTGCCAGTACAGGGGGCTGGGGAGAGACCCAGTACTTC
TRBD2	.	TRBV5-1	TRBJ2-3	CASSPSGNGDTQYF	TGCGCCAGCAGCCCTAGCGGGAACGGCGATACGCAGTATTTT
.	.	TRBV30	TRBJ1-2	CAWYHGGRRGYTF	TGTGCCTGGTACCACGGGGGGAGAAGGGGCTACACCTTC
.	.	TRBV9	TRBJ1-5	CASSVEGGNQPQHF	TGTGCCAGCAGCGTAGAGGGGGGCAATCAGCCCCAGCATTTT
.	.	TRBV5-6	TRBJ2-5	CASSLGGSAQETQYF	TGTGCCAGCAGCTTGGGCGGATCCGCTCAAGAGACCCAGTACTTC